These 29 T cell receptor beta chains came from one sample sequenced in a study of shared clonotypes between healthy human individuals. The data were produced by immunoSEQ multiplex PCR, yet TCRdb's version contains in-frame clones alone and is incomplete. The sample carries roughly 720,000 clones, roughly 87% recorded once. Sequencing was performed on memory CD8+ T cells from PBMCs. Sample subset: CD45RO+ cells pooled with CCR7-negative TemRA cells. The receptors were sampled from a man aged 18-30 years in good health. Some clones in this sample may be carry-over from other donors' samples.

J is TRBJ1-1 and V is TRBV19; perhaps TRBD1 as D (5 bases). Germline CDR1 reads LNHDA; CDR2 reads SQIVND (reference sequence). V lost 0 bases to trimming and J lost 11 bases, with 16 bases between them. The CDR3 contains 14 residues. CDR3 loop: CASSIDRTPEGAFF. The DNA for the CDR3 is TGTGCCAGTAGTATAGATAGGACACCCGAGGGGGCTTTCTTT.

This clone showed up just a few times. The CDR3 region has the DNA TGTGCCAGCAGTTTAGGTGGGGAAAAACTGTTTTTT. Encoded protein: CASSLGGEKLFF. The V call is TRBV28, the J call TRBJ1-4; D unresolved. V was shortened by 2 bases and J by 8 bases, with 6 bases between the two germline ends. This CDR3 contains 12 residues. The V gene's germline CDR1 is MDHEN and CDR2 SYDVKM.

The V and J genes are TRBV2 and TRBJ1-1, with a weak D call TRBD1 (5 bases). The CDR3 sequence is 11 residues long. Per germline, CDR1 SNHLY and CDR2 FYNNEI. Trimming stripped 1 base from V and 8 bases from J, with 5 bases between. In DNA form, the CDR3 reads TGTGCCAGCAGTGAAGGGGGCGAAGCTTTCTTT. Translated, it gives CASSEGGEAFF.

This clone was counted a single time. V is TRBV5-5 and J is TRBJ2-2; tentatively, D is TRBD2 (6 bases). In germline, CDR1 is SGHKS, CDR2 YYEKEE (reference sequence). V was shortened by 6 bases and J by 4 bases, with 19 bases between the two germline ends. The CDR3 totals 16 residues. The CDR3 region is CASTLGLSVGTGELFF. The CDR3 nucleotides read TGTGCCAGCACCCTGGGACTTTCGGTAGGCACCGGGGAGCTGTTTTTT.

This clone was seen a single time. The chain carries TRBV2 and TRBJ2-1; possibly TRBD2 for D (6 bases). Germline CDR1 is SNHLY and CDR2 is FYNNEI. Trimming removed 2 bases from V and 10 bases from J, with 21 bases in between. CDR3 size: 16 residues. DNA for the CDR3: TGTGCCAGCAGTGAATGGCAGTACGGACTATGGTACGAGCAGTTCTTC. Translated: CASSEWQYGLWYEQFF.

A single count supports this clone. The V call is TRBV5-1, the J call TRBJ2-1; TRBD2 matches 12 bases. Germline values: CDR1 SGHRS, CDR2 YFSETQ. J gave up 2 bases and V 0 bases, and 3 bases lay outside the gene matches. The CDR3 contains 17 residues. CDR3 sequence: CASSLERTSGTYNEQFF. The DNA for the CDR3 is TGCGCCAGCAGCTTGGAAAGGACTAGCGGGACCTACAATGAGCAGTTCTTC.

The rearrangement joins TRBV27 to TRBJ2-5; 10 positions match TRBD2. J was trimmed by 2 bases and V by 4 bases; bases with no gene match: 1. The CDR3 is 14 residues long. Germline CDR1 MNHEY, CDR2 SMNVEV (reference sequence). Written as DNA, the CDR3 is TGTGCCAGCAGTTCTAGCGGGAGACAAGAGACCCAGTACTTC. Protein sequence: CASSSSGRQETQYF.

The chain is built from TRBV11-2 and TRBJ2-5; 10 positions match TRBD2. This CDR3 spans 17 amino acids. Looked up from germline, CDR1 is SGHAT and CDR2 is FQNNGV. V was pared by 3 bases and J by 1 base, with 8 bases of the junction left unmatched. The CDR3 loop is CASSFSPSGRSQETQYF. The DNA for the CDR3 is TGTGCCAGCAGCTTCTCTCCTAGCGGGAGAAGCCAAGAGACCCAGTACTTC.

The CDR3 nucleotides are TGTGCCAGCAACCGGGACAGCATTTGGGAGACCCAGTACTTC. Translation gives CASNRDSIWETQYF. V gene TRBV7-9 combines with J gene TRBJ2-5; 7 bases align to TRBD1. Unmatched junction bases numbered 10, after V lost 7 bases and J lost 5 bases. Looked up from germline, CDR1 is SEHNR and CDR2 is FQNEAQ (reference sequence). CDR3 length: 14 amino acids.

As for this clone: A much bigger clone sits one base away, suggesting this may be a read error. V is TRBV6-4 and J is TRBJ2-3; D is uncertain. The germline gives CDR1 MRHNA, CDR2 SNTAGT. Trimming took 0 bases from V and 2 from J, leaving 3 bases between them. The CDR3 is 13 amino acids. The CDR3 here is CASSDSHTDTQYF. The DNA of the CDR3 is TGTGCCAGCAGTGACTCGCACACAGATACGCAGTATTTT.

The sample holds many counts of this clone. The rearrangement links TRBV30 to TRBJ2-3; D is unclear. The germline V and J ends were trimmed by 4 bases and 4 bases, with 15 bases remaining between them. The germline CDR1 and CDR2 sequences are GTSNPN and SVGIG (reference sequence). This CDR3 spans 14 amino acids. This CDR3 reads CAWTSLGGADTQYF. CDR3 nucleotide sequence: TGTGCCTGGACTAGTCTAGGCGGCGCAGATACGCAGTATTTT. The full variable domain, rest sourced from reference TRBV30 and TRBJ2-3, is SQTIHQWPATLVQPVGSPLSLECTVEGTSNPNLYWYRQAAGRGLQLLFYSVGIGQISSEVPQNLSASRPQDRQFILSSKKLLLSDSGFYLCAWTSLGGADTQYFGPGTRLTVL.

The V call is TRBV19, the J call TRBJ2-7, with a possible D match to TRBD1 (6 bases). Looked up from germline, CDR1 is LNHDA and CDR2 is SQIVND (reference sequence). The CDR3 covers 16 residues. Deletions cut 9 bases from V and 1 base from J, with 22 bases between. This chain's CDR3 is CASLGQTGESSYEQYF. CDR3 DNA: TGTGCCAGCCTAGGTCAGACAGGAGAATCATCCTACGAGCAGTACTTC.

This chain links TRBV19 with TRBJ2-7; a possible D gene is TRBD1 (6 bases). The CDR3 loop spans 15 amino acids. Looked up from germline, CDR1 is LNHDA and CDR2 is SQIVND (reference sequence). Trimming cost V 3 bases and J 5 bases, with 17 bases left between them. DNA for the CDR3: TGTGCCAGTAGTATTCTTTTAGGGACACTGAACGAGCAGTACTTC. Amino acids: CASSILLGTLNEQYF. Full variable domain (remainder filled in from reference TRBV19 and TRBJ2-7): DGGITQSPKYLFRKEGQNVTLSCEQNLNHDAMYWYRQDPGQGLRLIYYSQIVNDFQKGDIAEGYSVSREKKESFPLTVTSAQKNPTAFYLCASSILLGTLNEQYFGPGTRLTVT.

This chain uses TRBV28 with TRBJ1-5; maybe TRBD1 (5 bases). Trimming cost V 3 bases and J 0 bases, with 9 bases left between them. This CDR3 has 15 residues. The germline V gene encodes CDR1 MDHEN and CDR2 SYDVKM. The CDR3 spells CASSFGAASNQPQHF. The DNA for the CDR3 is TGTGCCAGCAGTTTTGGGGCTGCTAGCAATCAGCCCCAGCATTTT.

A single count supports this clone. This chain links TRBV27 with TRBJ2-7; no firm D call. V was shortened by 2 bases and J by 5 bases, with 13 bases between the two germline ends. Germline-derived CDR1 and CDR2 are MNHEY and SMNVEV (reference sequence). CDR3 length equals 14 residues. The CDR3, as DNA: TGTGCCAGCAGTTTAGACCCCTTGGCAGACGAGCAGTACTTC. Translation gives CASSLDPLADEQYF.

The chain recombines TRBV27 with TRBJ2-2; TRBD1 agrees at 8 bases. Germline CDR1 is MNHEY and CDR2 is SMNVEV (reference sequence). V was clipped by 2 bases and J by 6 bases; unmatched bases: 14. The length of the CDR3 is 18 residues. The CDR3 here is CASSLVSSAGGVAGELFF. The DNA for the CDR3 is TGTGCCAGCAGTTTAGTTTCCTCGGCAGGGGGCGTCGCCGGGGAGCTGTTTTTT.

This chain uses TRBV9 with TRBJ2-7; D perhaps matches TRBD1 (5 bases). CDR1 and CDR2 (germline): SGDLS, YYNGEE. The CDR3 runs 15 residues. V dropped 4 bases and J dropped 2 bases, with 16 bases sitting between them. The CDR3 DNA sequence: TGTGCCAGCAGCCCGGCGTCAGGGCCGACCTACGAGCAGTACTTC. Translated: CASSPASGPTYEQYF.

The chain combines TRBV7-8 with TRBJ2-7; maybe TRBD1 (6 bases). The V gene's germline CDR1 is SGHVS and CDR2 FQNEAQ. The germline V and J ends were trimmed by 5 bases and 5 bases, with 19 bases remaining between them. This CDR3 region has 15 residues. Written as DNA, the CDR3 is TGTGCCAGCAGCATAGGGCCCAGGGGTCTCCACGAGCAGTACTTC. Its translation is CASSIGPRGLHEQYF.

The V and J genes are TRBV11-1 and TRBJ2-7; TRBD1 aligns across 8 bases. After removal of 3 bases from V and 1 base from J, the junction contained 5 bases not matched to a gene. The CDR3 is 15 residues long. The germline gives CDR1 SGHAT, CDR2 FQDESV (reference sequence). CDR3 DNA sequence: TGTGCCAGCAGCTTGGGCAGGGGGCGTTCCTACGAGCAGTACTTC. This sequence encodes CASSLGRGRSYEQYF.

The rearrangement uses TRBV5-1 and TRBJ2-4; TRBD1 might be the D (6 bases). The CDR3 has 16 residues. V was pared by 4 bases and J by 0 bases, with 14 bases between. Germline assignment: CDR1 SGHRS and CDR2 YFSETQ. CDR3 in DNA: TGCGCCAGCAGCCCGGACAGCCCGCTAGCCAAAAACATTCAGTACTTC. Its protein product is CASSPDSPLAKNIQYF. The full variable domain, rest sourced from reference TRBV5-1 and TRBJ2-4, is KAGVTQTPRYLIKTRGQQVTLSCSPISGHRSVSWYQQTPGQGLQFLFEYFSETQRNKGNFPGRFSGRQFSNSRSEMNVSTLELGDSALYLCASSPDSPLAKNIQYFGAGTRLSVL.

V is TRBV2 and J is TRBJ1-5; D might be TRBD1 (5 bases). Per germline, CDR1 SNHLY and CDR2 FYNNEI. V lost 3 bases and J 1 base, leaving 7 bases between the germline ends. This CDR3 has 14 amino acids. CDR3 amino acids: CASSDRESNQPQHF. CDR3 nucleotides: TGTGCCAGCAGTGACAGGGAAAGCAATCAGCCCCAGCATTTT.

The chain carries TRBV28 and TRBJ2-7; the match to TRBD1 covers 11 bases. The germline CDR1 and CDR2 sequences are MDHEN and SYDVKM. The CDR3 spans 15 residues. V lost 5 bases and J lost 3; bases outside the gene matches: 6. DNA for the CDR3: TGTGCCAGCAGTCCTCCCGGGACAGGGGGCTACGAGCAGTACTTC. Amino acid sequence: CASSPPGTGGYEQYF.

This chain joins TRBV6-5 and TRBJ2-7; D is perhaps TRBD1 or TRBD2 (5 bases each). The CDR3 is made up of 16 amino acids. Trimming removed 2 bases at V and 0 bases at J, with 14 bases between. Per the germline V gene, CDR1 is MNHEY and CDR2 is SVGAGI. CDR3 nucleotides: TGTGCCAGCAGTTACACTAGACAGATAAGCTCCTACGAGCAGTACTTC. It translates to CASSYTRQISSYEQYF.

The chain has TRBV5-8 and TRBJ2-7; D assignment may be TRBD1 or TRBD2 (5 bases each). V lost 2 bases and J lost 5, with 11 bases in between. Germline values: CDR1 SGHTS, CDR2 YDEGEE. The CDR3 totals 13 residues. The CDR3: CASSFGGRDEQYF. CDR3 nucleotides: TGTGCCAGCAGCTTTGGGGGTAGGGACGAGCAGTACTTC.

CDR3 DNA: TGCGCCAGCAGCCAAGCCCACCCAAACCTACTCTACGAGCAGTACTTC. Translating it yields CASSQAHPNLLYEQYF. V and J are TRBV4-1 and TRBJ2-7; D remains ambiguous. Germline loops: CDR1 MGHRA, CDR2 YSYEKL. V lost 1 base, J lost 3 bases, and 16 bases lay in between. CDR3 length equals 16 residues.

This chain uses TRBV29-1 with TRBJ2-2, with a possible D match to TRBD2 (5 bases). The V and J ends lost 2 bases and 2 bases respectively, with 12 bases between them. CDR1 is SQVTM, CDR2 ANQGSEA, per germline. This CDR3 contains 15 residues. In nucleotides, the CDR3 is TGCAGCGTTGAAAGGCACTCTAGCAACACCGGGGAGCTGTTTTTT. This translates into CSVERHSSNTGELFF.

The chain couples TRBV7-9 to TRBJ1-1, with D possibly matching TRBD1 (6 bases). Trimming pared 4 bases from V and 6 bases from J, leaving 18 bases between. Germline V gene sequence: CDR1 SEHNR, CDR2 FQNEAQ (reference sequence). This CDR3 is 15 amino acids long. The CDR3 sequence is CASSSRQASGSEAFF. The CDR3 DNA follows: TGTGCCAGCAGCTCTAGACAGGCTTCTGGCTCTGAAGCTTTCTTT.

This clone was detected only a few times. The same CDR3 is also encoded by other DNA sequences in this sample. J is TRBJ1-1 and V is TRBV5-1; D is perhaps TRBD1 (5 bases). Trimming cost V 0 bases and J 0 bases, with 6 bases left between them. Germline V gene lookup returns CDR1 SGHRS and CDR2 YFSETQ. CDR3 length: 14 residues. The CDR3 reads CASSLGQMNTEAFF. In DNA form, the CDR3 reads TGCGCCAGCAGCTTGGGACAGATGAACACTGAAGCTTTCTTT.

The gene calls are TRBV29-1 and TRBJ2-7; 7 positions agree with TRBD1. In germline, CDR1 is SQVTM, CDR2 ANQGSEA. The CDR3 contains 12 residues. The ends lost 8 bases at V and 3 bases at J; junction bases unmatched: 7. The CDR3 DNA sequence: TGCAGCACCCGGGACAGCCTCTACGAGCAGTACTTC. Its translation: CSTRDSLYEQYF.